The 32 T cell receptor beta chains below were found in one sample sequenced in a study of blood T cell repertoires in COVID-19. Using immunoSEQ multiplex PCR, the repertoire was profiled, and TCRdb retains in-frame clones only, with some absent. In the table there are some 360,000 clones, 88% of which are singletons. Sample: PBMCs or T cells enriched from blood (not recorded which). These receptors all come from a woman in her thirties who had been exposed to COVID-19.

This chain uses TRBV4-1 with TRBJ2-2; 7 positions match TRBD1. The CDR3 consists of 18 residues. V shed 0 bases, J shed 5 bases, and the junction held 12 bases outside the gene matches. Germline loops: CDR1 MGHRA, CDR2 YSYEKL. The CDR3 protein is CASSQEIVGQLKTGELFF. The CDR3 bases are TGCGCCAGCAGCCAAGAAATTGTGGGACAGTTAAAAACCGGGGAGCTGTTTTTT.

The genes are TRBV9 and TRBJ2-7; TRBD2 matches 7 bases. V was pared by 3 bases and J by 0 bases, with 9 bases of the junction left unmatched. The CDR3 has 16 residues. In germline, CDR1 is SGDLS, CDR2 YYNGEE. The CDR3 here is CASSARSGGSSYEQYF. The CDR3 coding sequence is TGTGCCAGCAGCGCCCGCTCGGGCGGGAGCTCCTACGAGCAGTACTTC. The entire variable domain, with the rest obtained from reference TRBV9 and TRBJ2-7, is as follows: DSGVTQTPKHLITATGQRVTLRCSPRSGDLSVYWYQQSLDQGLQFLIQYYNGEERAKGNILERFSAQQFPDLHSELNLSSLELGDSALYFCASSARSGGSSYEQYFGPGTRLTVT.

J is TRBJ2-3 and V is TRBV6-4; D call uncertain. The CDR3 runs to 14 residues. Looked up from germline, CDR1 is MRHNA and CDR2 is SNTAGT. Trimming pared 0 bases from V and 0 bases from J, leaving 4 bases between. The CDR3 DNA sequence: TGTGCCAGCAGTGACTCGACAAGCACAGATACGCAGTATTTT. It translates to CASSDSTSTDTQYF.

The chain joins TRBV5-5 to TRBJ2-1; 9 bases are a match to TRBD2. Germline-derived CDR1 and CDR2 are SGHKS and YYEKEE (reference sequence). This CDR3 contains 16 residues. Trimming cost V 0 bases and J 4 bases; bases outside gene matches: 5. CDR3 DNA sequence: TGTGCCAGCAGCTTGGTGGGGACTAGCATTTACAATGAGCAGTTCTTC. This encodes CASSLVGTSIYNEQFF.

CDR3 nucleotide sequence: TGTGCCAGCAGCTTGACTACACGGGACACTGAAGCTTTCTTT. This gives the protein CASSLTTRDTEAFF. V is TRBV5-4 and J is TRBJ1-1; D gene ambiguous. Germline V gene data show CDR1 as SGHNT and CDR2 as YYREEE (reference sequence). CDR3 length: 14 amino acids. V was shortened by 1 base and J by 3 bases, with 10 bases between the two germline ends.

The J gene is TRBJ1-5, the V gene TRBV12-5; D perhaps matches TRBD1 (6 bases). The V end lost 2 bases, the J end lost 4 bases, and 9 bases lay between the germline ends. Germline CDR1 is LGHNT and CDR2 is FRNRAP. The CDR3 loop spans 14 amino acids. In nucleotides, the CDR3 is TGTGCTAGTGGTTTGTCCGACAGGAATCAGCCCCAGCATTTT. Translating gives CASGLSDRNQPQHF. Based on the CDR3 plus reference TRBV12-5 and TRBJ1-5, the full variable domain is DARVTQTPRHKVTEMGQEVTMRCQPILGHNTVFWYRQTMMQGLELLAYFRNRAPLDDSGMPKDRFSAEMPDATLATLKIQPSEPRDSAVYFCASGLSDRNQPQHFGDGTRLSIL.

In this sample, this clone turned up many times. The chain joins TRBV28 to TRBJ2-4; possibly TRBD2 for D (7 bases). V shed 7 bases and J shed 2 bases, with 21 bases lying between them. The CDR3 has 17 amino acids. The germline V gene encodes CDR1 MDHEN and CDR2 SYDVKM. CDR3 DNA sequence: TGTGCCAGCACCGACGTGACCGGGGGGCGCCCCAAAAACATTCAGTACTTC. The encoded protein is CASTDVTGGRPKNIQYF.

The chain couples TRBV10-2 to TRBJ2-2; 8 bases are a match to TRBD2. This CDR3 region has 15 residues. The junction had 14 bases not matched to a gene; V was cut back by 11 bases and J by 6 bases. Germline V gene lookup returns CDR1 WSHSY and CDR2 SAAADI. The CDR3 nucleotides are TGCGCCGGCCAGGGGACTAGTGGGAGTCCCGGGGAGCTGTTTTTT. Its protein product is CAGQGTSGSPGELFF.

The chain recombines TRBV28 with TRBJ1-1; D is perhaps TRBD1 (6 bases). Germline V gene sequence: CDR1 MDHEN, CDR2 SYDVKM. Trimming pared 6 bases from V and 3 bases from J, leaving 17 bases between. There are 15 residues in the CDR3. In DNA form, the CDR3 reads TGTGCCAGCAGGACGGGGGGGGCTGCGGACACTGAAGCTTTCTTT. Its translation is CASRTGGAADTEAFF.

This rearrangement joins TRBV11-3 to TRBJ1-4; 7 nucleotides align to TRBD1. V lost 3 bases and J lost 4; bases outside the gene matches: 2. Germline CDR1 SGHNT, CDR2 YENEEA. The CDR3 is made up of 14 amino acids. CDR3 nucleotide sequence: TGTGCCAGCAGCTTCGGACAGGTTAATGAAAAACTGTTTTTT. This translates into CASSFGQVNEKLFF.

CDR3 sequence (DNA): TGCGCCAGCACCAGCGGCCAAGAGACCCAGTACTTC. It is translated as CASTSGQETQYF. The chain links TRBV5-1 to TRBJ2-5; a possible D gene is TRBD2 (5 bases). The CDR3 has 12 amino acids. Trimming took off 6 bases at V and 1 base at J, with 7 bases between the two ends. From germline, CDR1 is SGHRS and CDR2 YFSETQ.

The gene calls are TRBV12-3 or TRBV12-4 and TRBJ1-6; D unresolved. The CDR3 totals 12 residues. With 7 bases removed from V and 8 bases from J, the gap between germline ends came to 9 bases. The DNA of the CDR3 is TGTGCCAGCACCTCTCTAGATTCACCCCTCCACTTT. It yields the protein CASTSLDSPLHF.

V usage is TRBV10-1 and J usage is TRBJ1-6, with TRBD1 identical over 10 bases. The CDR3 contains 15 residues. J lost 10 bases, V lost 5 bases, and 8 bases had no gene match. Looked up from germline, CDR1 is WNHNN and CDR2 is SYGVQD (reference sequence). The CDR3 sequence is CASSPGTGDGSPLHF. As DNA, the CDR3 is TGCGCCAGCAGTCCCGGGACAGGGGATGGGTCACCCCTCCACTTT.

J is TRBJ1-6 and V is TRBV5-1; the D gene is possibly TRBD1 (6 bases). V was cut by 0 bases and J by 5 bases, with 12 bases left in between. This CDR3 region has 16 residues. CDR1 is SGHRS and CDR2 is YFSETQ in the germline V gene. The CDR3 loop is CASSLESTGNNSPLHF. CDR3 sequence (DNA): TGCGCCAGCAGCTTGGAGAGTACAGGGAATAATTCACCCCTCCACTTT. Filled out from reference TRBV5-1 and TRBJ1-6, the complete variable domain reads KAGVTQTPRYLIKTRGQQVTLSCSPISGHRSVSWYQQTPGQGLQFLFEYFSETQRNKGNFPGRFSGRQFSNSRSEMNVSTLELGDSALYLCASSLESTGNNSPLHFGNGTRLTVT.

This sequence joins TRBV7-6 and TRBJ2-7, with D unresolved. Germline V gives CDR1 SGHVS, CDR2 FNYEAQ. This CDR3 is 15 amino acids long. V was trimmed by 5 bases and J by 0 bases, leaving 14 bases between them. CDR3 coding DNA: TGTGCCAGCAGCCTACCCTCAGGATTCTCCTACGAGCAGTACTTC. Translating gives CASSLPSGFSYEQYF.

The chain recombines TRBV27 with TRBJ2-1, with D possibly TRBD2 on 5 matching bases. The germline V gene encodes CDR1 MNHEY and CDR2 SMNVEV (reference sequence). Trimming removed 4 bases from V and 5 bases from J, with 6 bases in between. The CDR3 consists of 12 residues. The CDR3 sequence is CASSSGDNEQFF. Here the CDR3 DNA reads TGTGCCAGCAGTTCCGGGGACAATGAGCAGTTCTTC.

The chain couples TRBV7-8 to TRBJ2-1; 10 positions agree with TRBD2. The V gene end was trimmed by 3 bases and the J gene end by 4 bases; junction bases not matched to a gene: 6. The germline V gene has CDR1 SGHVS and CDR2 FQNEAQ. The CDR3 length is 16 residues. The CDR3 protein is CASSFEWTSGYNEQFF. The CDR3 coding sequence is TGTGCCAGCAGCTTTGAATGGACTAGCGGTTACAATGAGCAGTTCTTC.

The chain is built from TRBV7-9 and TRBJ1-3; the match to TRBD1 covers 7 bases. CDR3 length equals 16 residues. V was pared by 4 bases and J by 2 bases, with 8 bases of the junction left unmatched. Germline lookup yields CDR1 SEHNR and CDR2 FQNEAQ (reference sequence). For the CDR3, the DNA is TGTGCCAGCAGCTGGGGGACAGAACTTCCTGGAAACACCATATATTTT. Translation gives CASSWGTELPGNTIYF.

In DNA, the CDR3 is TGTGCCAGCTCACGCCTAGGGGGCGCGTCTTATGAGCAGTTCTTC. Amino acid sequence: CASSRLGGASYEQFF. The chain has TRBV18 and TRBJ2-1; 7 bases line up with TRBD1. The V segment lost 4 bases and the J segment 8 bases; nucleotides outside the gene matches: 11. This CDR3 comprises 15 residues. The germline gives CDR1 KGHSH, CDR2 LQKENI.

V gene TRBV27 combines with J gene TRBJ1-2; D unclear. CDR3 size: 15 residues. Trimming removed 6 bases at V and 2 bases at J, with 16 bases between. Germline CDR1 MNHEY, CDR2 SMNVEV (reference sequence). The CDR3 sequence: CASSQMAMGNYGYTF. DNA for the CDR3: TGTGCCAGCAGCCAAATGGCGATGGGCAACTATGGCTACACCTTC.

The chain employs TRBV18 and TRBJ2-5; maybe TRBD1 (6 bases). The CDR3 sequence is 13 residues long. Trimming shortened V by 5 bases and J by 2 bases, and 9 bases separated the two germline ends. The germline V gene encodes CDR1 KGHSH and CDR2 LQKENI. CDR3 nucleotide sequence: TGTGCCAGCTCATCGGACAGTCAAGAGACCCAGTACTTC. Amino acid sequence: CASSSDSQETQYF. The complete variable domain, with remaining parts taken from reference TRBV18 and TRBJ2-5, reads NAGVMQNPRHLVRRRGQEARLRCSPMKGHSHVYWYRQLPEEGLKFMVYLQKENIIDESGMPKERFSAEFPKEGPSILRIQQVVRGDSAAYFCASSSDSQETQYFGPGTRLLVL.

V usage is TRBV6-5 and J usage is TRBJ2-7; tentatively, D is TRBD2 (5 bases). Trimming took off 6 bases at V and 2 bases at J, with 11 bases between the two ends. This CDR3 has 13 amino acids. Germline assignment: CDR1 MNHEY and CDR2 SVGAGI. The CDR3 is CASSGGDTYEQYF. The CDR3 region has the DNA TGTGCCAGCAGCGGAGGAGATACCTACGAGCAGTACTTC.

The gene calls are TRBV4-2 and TRBJ2-3; the D is unclear. Between the trimmed V and J ends, which lost 7 bases and 0 bases, there was a span of 11 bases. The CDR3 totals 14 residues. Germline CDR1 is LGHNA and CDR2 is YNFKEQ. CDR3 coding DNA: TGTGCCAGCAAGAGAGTAACTAGCACAGATACGCAGTATTTT. It is translated as CASKRVTSTDTQYF.

The CDR3 spells CASSLGLAHYEQYF. Here the CDR3 DNA reads TGTGCCAGCAGCTTGGGACTAGCGCACTACGAGCAGTACTTC. The gene calls are TRBV7-9 and TRBJ2-7; 10 positions agree with TRBD2. The CDR3 sequence is 14 residues long. CDR1 is SEHNR and CDR2 is FQNEAQ in the germline V gene (reference sequence). V lost 3 bases and J lost 3; bases outside the gene matches: 2. Complete variable domain (other parts from reference TRBV7-9 and TRBJ2-7): DTGVSQNPRHKITKRGQNVTFRCDPISEHNRLYWYRQTLGQGPEFLTYFQNEAQLEKSRLLSDRFSAERPKGSFSTLEIQRTEQGDSAMYLCASSLGLAHYEQYFGPGTRLTVT.

The chain recombines TRBV5-6 with TRBJ2-2; D is undetermined. CDR1 and CDR2 (germline): SGHDT, YYEEEE. V dropped 6 bases and J dropped 0 bases, with 12 bases sitting between them. The CDR3 length is 15 residues. CDR3 DNA: TGTGCCAGCATTAGTGGTCCCCCGAACACCGGGGAGCTGTTTTTT. Its translation: CASISGPPNTGELFF. Drawing the rest from reference TRBV5-6 and TRBJ2-2, the complete variable domain is DAGVTQSPTHLIKTRGQQVTLRCSPKSGHDTVSWYQQALGQGPQFIFQYYEEEERQRGNFPDRFSGHQFPNYSSELNVNALLLGDSALYLCASISGPPNTGELFFGEGSRLTVL.

This chain uses TRBV12-5 with TRBJ2-5, with a weak D call TRBD2 (5 bases). The CDR3 extends over 13 amino acids. CDR1 and CDR2 from the germline V gene are LGHNT and FRNRAP. Deletions cut 6 bases from V and 4 bases from J, with 12 bases between. The CDR3 protein is CASGFGSLETQYF. The DNA of the CDR3 is TGTGCTAGTGGCTTTGGGAGTTTAGAGACCCAGTACTTC. Using reference TRBV12-5 and TRBJ2-5 for the parts outside the CDR3, the full variable domain is DARVTQTPRHKVTEMGQEVTMRCQPILGHNTVFWYRQTMMQGLELLAYFRNRAPLDDSGMPKDRFSAEMPDATLATLKIQPSEPRDSAVYFCASGFGSLETQYFGPGTRLLVL.

A few counts support this clone. The chain has TRBV9 and TRBJ1-6; 9 positions match TRBD1. Germline V gene sequence: CDR1 SGDLS, CDR2 YYNGEE. Unmatched junction bases numbered 5, after V lost 4 bases and J lost 6 bases. The CDR3 runs 15 residues. CDR3: CASSPRTGANSPLHF. CDR3 DNA: TGTGCCAGCAGCCCACGGACAGGGGCTAATTCACCCCTCCACTTT.

The chain couples TRBV3-1 (or the pseudogene TRBV3-2) to TRBJ2-3; D remains ambiguous. The germline CDR1 and CDR2 sequences are LGHDT and YNNKEL (reference sequence). V lost 3 bases to trimming and J lost 1 base, with 11 bases between them. This CDR3 is built from 15 residues. The CDR3 DNA reads TGTGCCAGCAGCCAGCAGCGAACTCGCACAGATACGCAGTATTTT. Amino acids: CASSQQRTRTDTQYF.

The gene calls are TRBV5-6 and TRBJ1-1; 7 bases are a match to TRBD1. J lost 10 bases, V lost 3 bases, and 6 bases had no gene match. Germline-derived CDR1 and CDR2 are SGHDT and YYEEEE. The CDR3 sequence is 12 residues long. CDR3 in DNA: TGTGCCAGCAGCTATTCCAGGGGGGTAGCTTTCTTT. Translating it yields CASSYSRGVAFF.

The genes are TRBV28 and TRBJ2-7; weak D call: TRBD1 (6 bases). Germline loops: CDR1 MDHEN, CDR2 SYDVKM. The CDR3 covers 14 residues. Trimming removed 6 bases from V and 13 bases from J, with 25 bases in between. DNA of the CDR3: TGTGCCAGCAGCCTCGGGCTCGGACAGCAGGCAAGTTACTTC. Translated: CASSLGLGQQASYF.

The chain employs TRBV19 and TRBJ2-3; 11 nucleotides align to TRBD2. This CDR3 is built from 15 residues. Looked up from germline, CDR1 is LNHDA and CDR2 is SQIVND (reference sequence). V lost 7 bases, J lost 2 bases, and 5 bases stayed unmatched. The CDR3 here is CASTRTSGYTDTQYF. The DNA of the CDR3 is TGTGCCAGTACCAGGACTAGCGGGTACACAGATACGCAGTATTTT. The full variable domain, its missing parts supplied by reference TRBV19 and TRBJ2-3, is DGGITQSPKYLFRKEGQNVTLSCEQNLNHDAMYWYRQDPGQGLRLIYYSQIVNDFQKGDIAEGYSVSREKKESFPLTVTSAQKNPTAFYLCASTRTSGYTDTQYFGPGTRLTVL.

V and J are TRBV4-2 and TRBJ2-3, with 8 bases matching TRBD1. V gave up 1 base and J gave up 2 bases; unmatched junction bases: 11. The CDR3 is 18 residues long. Germline lookup yields CDR1 LGHNA and CDR2 YNFKEQ. This CDR3 is CASSQGASGTGNTDTQYF. The DNA of the CDR3 is TGTGCCAGCAGCCAAGGCGCGTCCGGGACAGGAAACACAGATACGCAGTATTTT.